These T cell receptor beta chains were read from a single sample in a study of blood T cell repertoires in COVID-19. TCRdb keeps only in-frame clones here, not all; method: immunoSEQ multiplex PCR. The sample lists more than 200,000 clones; approximately 88% were seen once. Sequenced sample: PBMCs or T cells enriched from blood (not recorded which). The origin of the receptors is a woman in her thirties who had been exposed to COVID-19. CDR3s include the opening cysteine and the closing phenylalanine or tryptophan. A D gene is named only where the DNA matches it firmly. A row's size may be missing; if present it is once, few, many or a size class.

v_gene	j_gene	d_gene	abundance	CDR3aa	CDR3nt
TRBV6-2/TRBV6-3	TRBJ2-3	TRBD2	.	CASSRHLAGESADTQYF	TGTGCCAGCAGCCGTCACCTAGCGGGAGAAAGCGCAGATACGCAGTATTTT
TRBV3-1/TRBV3-2	TRBJ1-2	.	.	CASSQGGLFNYGYTF	TGTGCCAGCAGCCAAGGAGGACTATTTAACTATGGCTACACCTTC
TRBV14	TRBJ2-2	.	once	CASSQDLPGMSAGELFF	TGTGCCAGCAGCCAAGATTTGCCAGGGATGAGCGCCGGGGAGCTGTTTTTT
TRBV29-1	TRBJ2-3	.	.	CSVVSGTDTQYF	TGCAGCGTTGTATCCGGGACAGATACGCAGTATTTT
TRBV7-9	TRBJ1-6	.	few	CASSHGQNSPLHF	TGTGCCAGCAGCCACGGTCAAAATTCACCCCTCCACTTT
TRBV6-5	TRBJ2-7	.	.	CASSYSPLRDEQYF	TGTGCCAGCAGTTACTCTCCCTTACGGGACGAGCAGTACTTC
TRBV19	TRBJ2-2	TRBD2	.	CASRLAGGYTGELFF	TGTGCCAGTAGATTAGCGGGAGGATACACCGGGGAGCTGTTTTTT
TRBV6-5	TRBJ2-5	TRBD2	.	CASSLTSGSSETQYF	TGTGCCAGCAGCCTCACTAGCGGGAGTTCAGAGACCCAGTACTTC
TRBV2	TRBJ2-1	TRBD2	.	CASSWTSGNNEQFF	TGTGCCAGCAGTTGGACTAGCGGGAACAATGAGCAGTTCTTC
TRBV28	TRBJ1-5	.	few	CASPWGEGPQHF	TGTGCCAGCCCCTGGGGGGAAGGGCCCCAGCATTTT
TRBV21-1	TRBJ1-6	.	.	CASTTNSRGKGSPLHF	TGTGCCAGCACAACAAATAGTCGGGGAAAGGGTTCACCCCTCCACTTT
TRBV19	TRBJ1-1	.	.	CASSLGTPARPFF	TGTGCCAGTAGTTTGGGGACTCCCGCACGGCCTTTCTTT
TRBV12-5	TRBJ2-7	.	few	CASGLVLQGNYEQYF	TGTGCTAGTGGTTTGGTACTCCAGGGGAACTACGAGCAGTACTTC
TRBV27	TRBJ2-3	.	.	CASSFTASGYTDTQYF	TGTGCCAGCAGTTTTACGGCCAGCGGCTACACAGATACGCAGTATTTT
TRBV10-1	TRBJ2-1	.	.	CASSGQDLYNEQFF	TGCGCCAGCAGTGGACAGGACCTATACAATGAGCAGTTCTTC
TRBV5-1	TRBJ2-1	TRBD1	.	CASSGTGVPPVYNEQFF	TGCGCCAGCAGTGGGACAGGGGTCCCCCCGGTATACAATGAGCAGTTCTTC
TRBV5-1	TRBJ2-7	TRBD2	few	CASSLGTSGIYLSYEQYF	TGCGCCAGCAGCTTGGGGACTAGCGGGATCTACCTATCCTACGAGCAGTACTTC
TRBV25-1	TRBJ1-2	TRBD1	.	CASSKWDRKDYGYTF	TGTGCCAGCAGTAAATGGGACAGGAAAGACTATGGCTACACCTTC
TRBV27	TRBJ1-1	.	.	CASSYGGTAFF	TGTGCCAGCAGTTACGGGGGAACCGCTTTCTTT
TRBV2	TRBJ2-1	.	.	CASSDNRVNLFF	TGTGCCAGCAGTGACAACAGGGTAAATTTGTTCTTC
TRBV6-5	TRBJ2-3	.	.	CASSYSPDTQYF	TGTGCCAGCAGTTACTCCCCGGATACGCAGTATTTT
TRBV30	TRBJ1-6	TRBD1	.	CAWRDWDRGLSPLHF	TGTGCCTGGAGGGACTGGGACAGGGGTTTATCACCCCTCCACTTT
TRBV5-1	TRBJ2-7	TRBD1	.	CASSLGTGPYEQYF	TGCGCCAGCAGCTTGGGGACAGGGCCGTACGAGCAGTACTTC
TRBV25-1	TRBJ1-6	TRBD1	few	CATSRGTGFSPLHF	TGTGCCACCTCCCGAGGGACAGGTTTTTCACCCCTCCACTTT
TRBV9	TRBJ2-2	TRBD2	.	CASSVLGLAGGNTGELFF	TGTGCCAGCAGCGTCCTCGGACTAGCGGGGGGGAACACCGGGGAGCTGTTTTTT
TRBV10-1	TRBJ1-6	.	many	CASSPEGFNSPLHF	TGCGCCAGCAGCCCAGAGGGTTTCAATTCACCCCTCCACTTT
TRBV28	TRBJ2-7	.	.	CASSLGGGRGEQYF	TGTGCCAGCAGCCTGGGCGGAGGTCGAGGCGAGCAGTACTTC
TRBV28	TRBJ2-7	TRBD2	.	CASLRTGTSTYEQYF	TGTGCCAGCCTTCGAACCGGGACTAGCACATACGAGCAGTACTTC
TRBV6-2/TRBV6-3	TRBJ2-1	TRBD1	.	CASSFTPGQEQFF	TGTGCCAGCAGTTTCACACCGGGACAGGAGCAGTTCTTC
TRBV28	TRBJ2-1	.	.	CASSPPLAQEQFF	TGTGCCAGCAGTCCCCCCCTAGCGCAAGAGCAGTTCTTC
TRBV19	TRBJ1-3	TRBD1	.	CASRTGTASGNTIYF	TGTGCCAGTAGGACAGGGACAGCCTCTGGAAACACCATATATTTT
TRBV6-5	TRBJ2-1	TRBD2	.	CASNGLAGNNEQFF	TGTGCCAGCAACGGACTAGCGGGTAACAATGAGCAGTTCTTC